These 27 T cell receptor beta chains came from one sample sequenced in a study of naive and memory T cell subsets. Both TRBC1 and TRBC2 were covered by a beta constant-region primer of two equimolar oligonucleotides. TCRdb ran MiXCR on the UMI-ligation and nested PCR reads and lists one entry per CDR3 protein. The sample holds approximately 27,000 distinct CDR3 sequences, around 10% seen once. Input material: effector memory CD4+ T cells from blood. Described subset: effector memory, CD45RA- CD27-. The source of these receptors is a human donor in good health.

This clonotype was picked up a small number of times. The V call is TRBV4-3, the J call TRBJ1-5, with D perhaps TRBD1 (5 bases). Per germline, CDR1 LGHNA and CDR2 YSLEER. This CDR3 region has 14 residues. V was trimmed by 2 bases and J by 5 bases, leaving 10 bases between them. The CDR3 DNA reads TGCGCCAGCAGCCAAATTACAGGATATCAGCCCCAGCATTTT. Protein product: CASSQITGYQPQHF.

The rearrangement uses TRBV3-1 and TRBJ2-3; 7 bases agree with TRBD2. After removal of 4 bases from V and 3 bases from J, the junction contained 7 bases not matched to a gene. CDR3 length: 15 amino acids. CDR1 is LGHDT and CDR2 is YNNKEL in the germline V gene (reference sequence). CDR3 region: CASSPRRGVTDTQYF. The CDR3 nucleotides read TGTGCCAGCAGCCCCCGACGGGGGGTGACAGATACGCAGTATTTT.

The rearrangement links TRBV5-4 to TRBJ2-7, with D hard to call. In germline, CDR1 is SGHNT, CDR2 YYREEE (reference sequence). The V and J ends lost 4 bases and 4 bases respectively, with 12 bases between them. This CDR3 region has 13 residues. The CDR3 spells CASSKTAGYEQYF. CDR3 coding DNA: TGTGCCAGCAGCAAGACGGCCGGATACGAGCAGTACTTC.

This clonotype was counted at least ten times. J is TRBJ1-5 and V is TRBV20-1; D perhaps matches TRBD1 (5 bases). Germline CDR1 reads DFQATT; CDR2 reads SNEGSKA (reference sequence). CDR3 length: 14 residues. The V and J ends lost 3 bases and 5 bases respectively, with 14 bases between them. The CDR3 loop is CSASGHLNDQPQHF. CDR3 nucleotide sequence: TGCAGTGCTAGTGGACACCTTAACGATCAGCCCCAGCATTTT.

This clonotype is medium-sized by share. The chain recombines TRBV20-1 with TRBJ2-7; D may be TRBD1 (6 bases). V was shortened by 6 bases and J by 5 bases, with 17 bases between the two germline ends. The CDR3 consists of 13 residues. The V gene's germline CDR1 is DFQATT and CDR2 SNEGSKA (reference sequence). DNA of the CDR3: TGCAGTGCCCCACAGGGTGTAGGGGACGAGCAGTACTTC. Its protein product is CSAPQGVGDEQYF.

V and J are TRBV28 and TRBJ2-2, with D uncertain. Germline CDR1 and CDR2: MDHEN and SYDVKM. The CDR3 totals 15 residues. V was clipped by 2 bases and J by 6 bases, with 13 bases between them. The CDR3 nucleotides read TGTGCCAGCAGTTTACCAGGAAGCAGTTCCGGGGAGCTGTTTTTT. The encoded protein is CASSLPGSSSGELFF.

This clonotype came up many times. The chain carries TRBV2 and TRBJ1-1; 9 nucleotides line up with TRBD1. V was clipped by 4 bases and J by 0 bases; unmatched bases: 0. CDR1 SNHLY and CDR2 FYNNEI come from the germline V gene. The CDR3 sequence is 14 residues long. CDR3 region: CASSGDRVNTEAFF. The DNA for the CDR3 is TGTGCCAGCAGTGGGGACAGGGTGAACACTGAAGCTTTCTTT.

This clonotype was found a few times. The rearrangement joins TRBV7-3 to TRBJ2-1; 10 bases match TRBD2. The CDR3 runs 15 residues. Germline V gene lookup returns CDR1 SGHTA and CDR2 FQGTGA. V was pared by 0 bases and J by 10 bases, with 6 bases of the junction left unmatched. CDR3 nucleotides: TGTGCCAGCAGCTTAACTAGCGGGGGGCGAGGGGAGCAGTTCTTC. Encoded protein: CASSLTSGGRGEQFF.

This clonotype has more than one count but fewer than ten. The genes are TRBV20-1 and TRBJ1-5; 7 nucleotides line up with TRBD1. V lost 3 bases, J lost 0 bases, and 8 bases stayed unmatched. This CDR3 spans 16 amino acids. The germline V gene encodes CDR1 DFQATT and CDR2 SNEGSKA (reference sequence). This chain's CDR3 is CSARGRGGNSNQPQHF. The CDR3 nucleotides read TGCAGTGCTAGGGGCAGGGGGGGCAATAGCAATCAGCCCCAGCATTTT.

V usage is TRBV6-1 and J usage is TRBJ2-7; the D gene could be TRBD1 or TRBD2 (5 bases each). Trimming left V 6 bases short and J 2 bases short, with 23 bases between. The CDR3 runs 17 residues. Per the germline V gene, CDR1 is MNHNS and CDR2 is SASEGT. CDR3 amino acids: CASRQYSGTDTPYEQYF. The DNA of the CDR3 is TGTGCCAGCAGACAGTATTCCGGGACCGACACTCCCTACGAGCAGTACTTC.

The genes are TRBV20-1 and TRBJ2-1, with D perhaps TRBD2 (7 bases). Deletions cut 0 bases from V and 9 bases from J, with 21 bases between. Germline V gene lookup returns CDR1 DFQATT and CDR2 SNEGSKA (reference sequence). There are 16 residues in the CDR3. The CDR3 region is CSARDYGGPGRGEQFF. In DNA, the CDR3 is TGCAGTGCTAGAGATTACGGGGGGCCAGGGCGGGGTGAGCAGTTCTTC.

Only a few counts were recorded for this clonotype. The chain has TRBV19 and TRBJ2-3; 8 positions match TRBD2. V lost 6 bases to trimming and J lost 1 base; unmatched junction nucleotides: 0. Germline V gives CDR1 LNHDA, CDR2 SQIVND (reference sequence). This CDR3 region has 13 residues. The CDR3 loop is CASRLAGTDTQYF. CDR3 nucleotides: TGTGCCAGTAGACTAGCGGGCACAGATACGCAGTATTTT.

The chain recombines TRBV20-1 with TRBJ2-3; TRBD2 matches 9 bases. V shed 2 bases and J 5 bases; nucleotides not matched to a gene: 5. The CDR3 loop spans 14 amino acids. Germline V gene sequence: CDR1 DFQATT, CDR2 SNEGSKA (reference sequence). The CDR3 region has the DNA TGCAGTGCTAGACGCGGGGGGGCCCTAGATACGCAGTATTTT. Amino acids: CSARRGGALDTQYF.

This clonotype was picked up many times. The rearrangement joins TRBV6-1 to TRBJ2-1, with 9 bases matching TRBD2. This CDR3 comprises 15 residues. Trimming at V came to 4 bases and at J to 8 bases, leaving 9 bases not matched to a gene. The germline gives CDR1 MNHNS, CDR2 SASEGT. The CDR3 DNA reads as TGTGCCAGCAGTGGGGCGGGAGGGCCGTATGATGAGCAGTTCTTC. It is translated as CASSGAGGPYDEQFF.

In this sample, this clonotype turned up a few times. The gene calls are TRBV24-1 and TRBJ1-1; no reliable D call. Germline values: CDR1 KGHDR, CDR2 SFDVKD. With 6 bases removed from V and 7 bases from J, the gap between germline ends came to 8 bases. The CDR3 loop spans 11 amino acids. This CDR3 is CATSFGSEAFF. The CDR3 DNA sequence: TGTGCCACCAGTTTTGGGAGTGAAGCTTTCTTT.

This clonotype showed up just once. V gene TRBV14 combines with J gene TRBJ1-2; TRBD1 matches 9 bases. V lost 2 bases, J lost 8 bases, and 18 bases stayed unmatched. Germline CDR1 and CDR2: SGHDN and FVKESK. This CDR3 has 18 amino acids. As DNA, the CDR3 is TGTGCCAGCAGCCAAAAAAGGGGGACAGGGTCCTTCCCCAGGGGCTACACCTTC. It codes for CASSQKRGTGSFPRGYTF.

This clonotype was counted ten times or more. The chain employs TRBV6-2 or TRBV6-3 and TRBJ2-3; 10 nucleotides agree with TRBD2. Losses at the gene ends were 5 bases for V and 4 bases for J; bases not matched to a gene: 6. In germline, CDR1 is MNHEY, CDR2 SVGEGT. This CDR3 is built from 15 residues. The CDR3 coding sequence is TGTGCCAGCAGTAGCCCTAGCGGGAGAGCAGATACGCAGTATTTT. Its protein product is CASSSPSGRADTQYF.

This clonotype was recorded only once. J is TRBJ2-3 and V is TRBV15; D might be TRBD1 or TRBD2, each matching 5 bases. CDR3 length: 15 amino acids. Trimming pared 2 bases from V and 2 bases from J, leaving 11 bases between. Germline V gene lookup returns CDR1 LNHNV and CDR2 YYDKDF (reference sequence). CDR3 sequence: CATSRQGTHTDTQYF. The CDR3 DNA reads TGTGCCACCAGCAGACAAGGGACCCACACAGATACGCAGTATTTT.

The V gene is TRBV30, the J gene TRBJ1-5; no clear D. This CDR3 has 13 amino acids. CDR1 is GTSNPN, CDR2 SVGIG, per germline (reference sequence). The germline V and J ends were trimmed by 2 bases and 4 bases, with 9 bases remaining between them. Written as DNA, the CDR3 is TGTGCCTGGAGTCCAGCGTGGAATCAGCCCCAGCATTTT. Its translation: CAWSPAWNQPQHF.

This clonotype occurred many times. The chain carries TRBV7-2 and TRBJ2-7, with TRBD2 matching over 8 bases. J gave up 1 base and V 5 bases, and 7 bases lay outside the gene matches. The CDR3 totals 15 residues. Germline loops: CDR1 SGHTA, CDR2 FQGNSA. The CDR3 region is CASSLHSGKSYEQYF. The CDR3, as DNA: TGTGCCAGCAGCCTACATAGCGGGAAATCCTACGAGCAGTACTTC.

This clonotype was counted ten times or more. The chain is built from TRBV6-1 and TRBJ2-1, with 9 bases aligning to TRBD2. Trimming at V came to 5 bases and at J to 6 bases, leaving 5 bases not matched to a gene. Germline V gene data show CDR1 as MNHNS and CDR2 as SASEGT. The CDR3 has 14 residues. CDR3 residues: CASSLAGKTNEQFF. Written as DNA, the CDR3 is TGTGCCAGCAGTCTAGCGGGGAAAACCAATGAGCAGTTCTTC.

The chain joins TRBV20-1 to TRBJ1-4, with 7 bases that match TRBD1. V trimming: 6 bases; J trimming: 9 bases; junction bases outside the gene matches: 4. The germline V gene encodes CDR1 DFQATT and CDR2 SNEGSKA (reference sequence). There are 11 residues in the CDR3. The CDR3 bases are TGCAGTGCCCAAAGGGGGCAAAAACTGTTTTTT. Translation gives CSAQRGQKLFF.

This chain's CDR3 is CASSYPTANNQPQHF. The CDR3 bases are TGTGCCAGCAGTTACCCGACAGCTAACAATCAGCCCCAGCATTTT. The V and J genes are TRBV6-2 or TRBV6-3 and TRBJ1-5, with a weak D call TRBD1 (5 bases). Between the trimmed V and J ends, which lost 2 bases and 3 bases, there was a span of 11 bases. Germline lookup yields CDR1 MNHEY and CDR2 SVGEGT. This CDR3 is 15 amino acids long.

This clonotype showed up many times. The chain recombines TRBV12-3 or TRBV12-4 with TRBJ1-6, with 9 bases lining up with TRBD1. V lost 6 bases to trimming and J lost 5 bases; unmatched junction nucleotides: 5. The CDR3 has 15 residues. The CDR3 coding sequence is TGTGCCAGCAGCCGACAGGGGGGCGATAATTCACCCCTCCACTTT. Residues: CASSRQGGDNSPLHF.

This clonotype occurred many times. The rearrangement uses TRBV6-5 and TRBJ2-1, with 13 bases identical to TRBD2. Germline V lookup: CDR1 MNHEY, CDR2 SVGAGI. Trimming removed 8 bases from V and 7 bases from J; junction bases left unmatched: 11. The CDR3 extends over 16 amino acids. Written as DNA, the CDR3 is TGTGCCAGCGGGGGGACTAGCGGGGCGGTAGTAAATGAGCAGTTCTTC. Translation gives CASGGTSGAVVNEQFF.

This clonotype appeared a few times. The V call is TRBV7-2, the J call TRBJ1-1; D is perhaps TRBD1 (6 bases). This CDR3 has 17 residues. Per germline, CDR1 SGHTA and CDR2 FQGNSA. V lost 6 bases to trimming and J lost 1 base, with 21 bases between them. CDR3 bases: TGTGCCAGCAGGCGACCGTCACCGGGACACACGAACACTGAAGCTTTCTTT. Protein sequence: CASRRPSPGHTNTEAFF.

The V call is TRBV6-5, the J call TRBJ2-1; D possibly corresponds to TRBD2 (6 bases). The CDR3 runs to 16 residues. The germline V and J ends were trimmed by 0 bases and 4 bases, with 13 bases remaining between them. Germline CDR1 MNHEY, CDR2 SVGAGI. CDR3 amino acids: CASSYSRSSGYNEQFF. CDR3 coding DNA: TGTGCCAGCAGTTACTCTCGGAGTAGCGGATACAATGAGCAGTTCTTC.